This T cell receptor beta chain was sequenced during a study of T cell repertoires in aging, cancer and after chemotherapy (dated by TCRdb to between 2018 and 2020). For context, the study as a whole: Donors were distributed across six age groups ranging from 30 or younger to 70 or older, with at least three individuals included per group. The study profiled peripheral blood TCR beta repertoires from healthy donors and cancer patients to examine immunoaging and T cell reconstitution after chemotherapy. In total, the full dataset held 8.5 million to 9.5 million TCR reads. In the hematological group, paired pre- and post-chemotherapy samples were obtained from chronic lymphocytic leukemia patients treated with fludarabine- or bendamustine-based regimens. Alongside fewer than 100 healthy donors serving as a reference group, the cohort included approximately 220 cancer patients, of whom more than 85 had hematological cancers and approximately 120 had solid cancers.

Relative to its sample, this clonotype is medium-sized (0.01 to 0.1%). Its binding antigen is unknown. No base quality values were provided; no much bigger clone lies one nucleotide off. Overall study results and their limits: Significantly lower blood TCR diversity and higher clonality were observed in untreated patients with hematological or solid cancers than in age-matched healthy donors. According to the authors, the repertoire data do not allow conclusions to be drawn about immunological memory after chemotherapy. In healthy donors, the decline in TCR diversity with age was mainly explained by loss of richness, whereas in cancer patients loss of evenness was also found to contribute. Hematological cancer patients had lymphoid organ infiltration, which may itself impair thymic emigration or peripheral T cell expansion. In both cancer cohorts, median generation probability rose over the chemotherapy interval, which suggests that the repertoire was reconstituted through rebound thymic output.

Rearranged TRB sequences spanning V, D and J segments were amplified by multiplex touch-down PCR using a mixed TRB-A/B primer pool. Illumina adapters and sample indices were attached to the amplicons in two consecutive PCR reactions using Phusion HS II polymerase. After gel purification with the NucleoSpin Gel and PCR Clean-up kit, the amplicons were checked using Qubit and an Agilent 2100 Bioanalyzer. The libraries were sequenced on an Illumina MiSeq with 600-cycle, single-indexed, paired-end runs. The paper's processing steps were these. MiXCR versions 2.12 and 3.0.5 were used to process TRB sequences. A clone was defined as each unique CDR3 nucleotide sequence, and only productive sequences supported by at least two reads were kept. Repertoire metrics included Shannon diversity, evenness, clonality (one minus evenness), and alpha-parameterized diversity profiles from alpha 0 to 5. The IGoR algorithm was used to compute generation probabilities of clones in paired pre- and post-chemotherapy samples. The raw public data were reprocessed by TCRdb itself: fastp quality trimming at Q25, MiXCR clonotype calling, in-frame beta chains only. CDR3 protein sequences are deduplicated, and each keeps its most common genes and DNA. V and J calls and clone size were set by TCRdb, not the authors. In all, the sample holds just over 4,500 distinct CDR3 sequences, and 21% of those were seen once. The leading ten clones occupy around 15% of the sample.

TCR beta rearrangements were amplified from genomic DNA isolated from peripheral blood, not from sorted cells or RNA. The CDR3 contains 14 residues, cysteine and phenylalanine counted. The DNA shown is the 42-base CDR3, in frame from base 1. In the germline V gene, CDR1 corresponds to SGHRS and CDR2 to YFSETQ. At the junction V is shortened by 0 bases and J by 5 bases, with 8 bases in between. The V and J genes are TRBV5-1 and TRBJ2-2; the D gene cannot be resolved beyond TRBD1 or TRBD2, each matching 5 bases. This clonotype was obtained from a human donor with a blood cancer. The sample comprised blood. The nucleotide sequence reads TGCGCCAGCAGCTTGGGGGGACGAACCGGGGAGCTGTTTTTT. Its translation is CASSLGGRTGELFF.